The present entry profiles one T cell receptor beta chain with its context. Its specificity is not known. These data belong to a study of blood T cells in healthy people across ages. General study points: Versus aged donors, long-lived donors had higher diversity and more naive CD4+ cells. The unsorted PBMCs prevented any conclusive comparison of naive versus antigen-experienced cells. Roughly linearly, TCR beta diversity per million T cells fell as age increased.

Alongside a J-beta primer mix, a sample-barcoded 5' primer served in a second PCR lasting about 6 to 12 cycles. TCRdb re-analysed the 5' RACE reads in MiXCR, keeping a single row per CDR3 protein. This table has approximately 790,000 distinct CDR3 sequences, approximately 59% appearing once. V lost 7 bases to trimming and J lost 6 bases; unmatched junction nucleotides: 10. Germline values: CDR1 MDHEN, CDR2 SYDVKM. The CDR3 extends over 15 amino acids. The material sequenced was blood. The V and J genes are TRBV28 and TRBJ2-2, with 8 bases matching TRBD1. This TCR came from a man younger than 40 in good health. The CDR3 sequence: CASMAGQGVSGELFF. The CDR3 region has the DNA TGTGCCAGCATGGCAGGACAGGGAGTTTCCGGGGAGCTGTTTTTT.